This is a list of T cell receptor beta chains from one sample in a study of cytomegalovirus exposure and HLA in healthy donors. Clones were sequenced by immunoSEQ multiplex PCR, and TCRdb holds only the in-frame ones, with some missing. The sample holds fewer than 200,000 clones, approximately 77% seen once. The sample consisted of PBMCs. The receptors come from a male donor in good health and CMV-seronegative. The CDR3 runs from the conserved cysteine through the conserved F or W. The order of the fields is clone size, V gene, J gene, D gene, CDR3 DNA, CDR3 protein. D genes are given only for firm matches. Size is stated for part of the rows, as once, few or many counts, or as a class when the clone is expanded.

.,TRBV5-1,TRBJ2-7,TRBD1,TGCGCCAGCAGCCCGGGACAGGGCCACGAGCAGTACTTC,CASSPGQGHEQYF
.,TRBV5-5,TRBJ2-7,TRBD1,TGTGCCAGCAGCTCGTCAGGGGGTAGGGGCGAGCAGTACTTC,CASSSSGGRGEQYF
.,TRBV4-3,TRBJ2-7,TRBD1,TGCGCCAGCAGCCAAGATTACGGACAGGGGGCAGACGAGCAGTACTTC,CASSQDYGQGADEQYF
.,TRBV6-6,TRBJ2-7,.,TGTGCCAGCAAACCTCATGCCGGGGGAACTTACGAGCAGTACTTC,CASKPHAGGTYEQYF
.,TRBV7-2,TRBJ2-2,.,TGTGCCAGCAGCTTAGCACACATTACGAACACCGGGGAGCTGTTTTTT,CASSLAHITNTGELFF
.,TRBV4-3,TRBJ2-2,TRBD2,TGCGCCAGCAGCCAAGAGTCAGCGTCTAGCGGGAGGAACACCGGGGAGCTGTTTTTT,CASSQESASSGRNTGELFF
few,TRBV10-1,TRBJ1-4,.,TGCGCCAGCAGTGAGTCGAGGGACATCGACTACGAAAAACTGTTTTTT,CASSESRDIDYEKLFF
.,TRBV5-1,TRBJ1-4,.,TGCGCCAGCAGCTTGGCCCGCGGGGCTAATGAAAAACTGTTTTTT,CASSLARGANEKLFF
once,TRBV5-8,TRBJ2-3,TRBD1,TGTGCCAGCAGCGCGAGGACAGGCGCACAATCCACAGATACGCAGTATTTT,CASSARTGAQSTDTQYF
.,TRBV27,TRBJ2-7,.,TGTGCCAGCAGGACACATCTCTACGAGCAGTACTTC,CASRTHLYEQYF
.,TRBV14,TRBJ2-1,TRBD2,TGTGCCAGCAGCCAAGAGTCTAGCGGGCTTAATGAGCAGTTCTTC,CASSQESSGLNEQFF
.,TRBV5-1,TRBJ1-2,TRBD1,TGCGCCAGCAGCCCCGGGACAGCGCCTAACTATGGCTACACCTTC,CASSPGTAPNYGYTF
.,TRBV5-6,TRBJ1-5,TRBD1,TGTGCCAGCAGCCTTAACAGGGGACAAAGCAATCAGCCCCAGCATTTT,CASSLNRGQSNQPQHF
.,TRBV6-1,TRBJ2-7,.,TGTGCCAGCAGGTCCAGGACTAATTCCTACGAGCAGTACTTC,CASRSRTNSYEQYF
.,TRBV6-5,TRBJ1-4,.,TGTGCCAGCAGTTACGGCAGGACAGTCGAAAAACTGTTTTTT,CASSYGRTVEKLFF
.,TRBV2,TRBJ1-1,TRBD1,TGTGCCAGCAGTACGCCGGACAGGGGAATCCGGAGCACTGAAGCTTTCTTT,CASSTPDRGIRSTEAFF
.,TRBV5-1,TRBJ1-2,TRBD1,TGCGCCAGCAGCGTGGAAGGGACAGGGATTCATGGCTACACCTTC,CASSVEGTGIHGYTF
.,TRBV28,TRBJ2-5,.,TGTGCCAGCAGTTTAAGCGAGGGTTTGGGAGAGACCCAGTACTTC,CASSLSEGLGETQYF
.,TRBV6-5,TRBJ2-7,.,TGTGCCAGCAGTTACGCACAGGCCTACGAGCAGTACTTC,CASSYAQAYEQYF
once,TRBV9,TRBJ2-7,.,TGTGCCAGCAGCGTAGGTTCAGGGCGCTTCGAGCAGTACTTC,CASSVGSGRFEQYF